This T cell receptor beta chain was sequenced for a study of T cells in Graves' hyperthyroidism and ophthalmopathy. Study as a whole: Peripheral blood specimens were obtained at initial diagnosis, prior to any treatment.

This clonotype came up many times. A Clinical Activity Score of at least 3, a NOSPECS grade of at least 4 and a duration under 3 months were recorded in the ophthalmopathy patients. The PBMCs studied were ones that came from around 10 ml fresh peripheral blood. Germline V CDR1 and CDR2: SNHLY, FYNNEI. The CDR3 contains 14 residues. Trimming cost V 8 bases and J 5 bases; bases outside gene matches: 11. Amplified TCR beta CDR3 regions came from RNA transcripts. Researchers ran a first-round RT-PCR on the TCR CDR3 using the HTBI primer set. From the multiplex PCR reads, TCRdb called clonotypes with MiXCR, one entry per CDR3 protein. The table includes more than 450,000 distinct CDR3 sequences, about 20% detected once.

The receptor comes from a middle-aged man with Graves' ophthalmopathy. The sequenced sample consisted of blood. The V call is TRBV2, the J call TRBJ2-5; TRBD1 aligns across 7 bases. CDR3 residues: CASSRRTGRETQYF. The CDR3 coding sequence is TGTGCCAGCTCTAGGAGGACAGGCCGGGAGACCCAGTACTTC. The variable domain in full, completed from reference TRBV2 and TRBJ2-5, reads EPEVTQTPSHQVTQMGQEVILRCVPISNHLYFYWYRQILGQKVEFLVSFYNNEISEKSEIFDDQFSVERPDGSNFTLKIRSTKLEDSAMYFCASSRRTGRETQYFGPGTRLLVL.